One sample yielded the 11 T cell receptor beta chains listed below, sequenced in a study of chemoradiotherapy in HPV16-positive cancers. TCRdb keeps only in-frame clones here, not all; method: immunoSEQ multiplex PCR. The sample yields about 20,000 clones, around 87% seen once. The starting material was blood, obtained from a patient who underwent chemoradiotherapy. These receptors all come from a human donor with HPV-associated anogenital cancer.

The chain couples TRBV15 to TRBJ2-2; no reliable D call. From germline, CDR1 is LNHNV and CDR2 YYDKDF (reference sequence). This CDR3 spans 16 amino acids. V was cut by 1 base and J by 4 bases, with 13 bases left in between. Here the CDR3 DNA reads TGTGCCACCAGCAGAGTAGGAGAAGTGCGCACCGGGGAGCTGTTTTTT. Encoded protein: CATSRVGEVRTGELFF.

The chain links TRBV7-9 to TRBJ2-1; D ambiguous. The germline V gene has CDR1 SEHNR and CDR2 FQNEAQ (reference sequence). The CDR3 length is 12 residues. V was clipped by 8 bases and J by 8 bases, with 13 bases between them. CDR3 sequence (DNA): TGTGCCAGCGGACGAGACCGGTATGAGCAGTTCTTC. It codes for CASGRDRYEQFF.

V usage is TRBV2 and J usage is TRBJ1-2, with 7 bases fitting TRBD1. CDR1 is SNHLY, CDR2 FYNNEI, per germline. With V trimmed by 1 base and J by 3 bases, 2 bases remained unmatched. The CDR3 totals 14 residues. The CDR3 nucleotides are TGTGCCAGCAGTGAAGTGACAGGGCACTATGGCTACACCTTC. Protein sequence: CASSEVTGHYGYTF.

This chain joins TRBV19 and TRBJ1-4; D not resolved. Germline V gene sequence: CDR1 LNHDA, CDR2 SQIVND (reference sequence). The CDR3 spans 14 residues. With 6 bases removed from V and 7 bases from J, the gap between germline ends came to 15 bases. This chain's CDR3 is CASSIATEGEKLFF. The CDR3 nucleotides read TGTGCCAGTAGCATCGCGACGGAGGGTGAAAAACTGTTTTTT.

V usage is TRBV11-2 and J usage is TRBJ2-2; 9 bases are a match to TRBD1. J gave up 4 bases and V 4 bases, and 4 bases lay outside the gene matches. In germline, CDR1 is SGHAT, CDR2 FQNNGV. This CDR3 is 15 amino acids long. The CDR3 loop is CASSSGTGRTGELFF. In DNA, the CDR3 is TGTGCCAGCAGCTCAGGGACAGGGCGCACCGGGGAGCTGTTTTTT.

The chain combines TRBV7-9 with TRBJ2-7; D possibly corresponds to TRBD1 (6 bases). Trimming removed 3 bases from V and 5 bases from J, with 14 bases in between. The V gene's germline CDR1 is SEHNR and CDR2 FQNEAQ (reference sequence). The CDR3 spans 14 residues. The CDR3 DNA reads as TGTGCCAGCAGCTTGGTTCAGGGGTTACACGAGCAGTACTTC. The encoded protein is CASSLVQGLHEQYF.

The CDR3 protein is CASSFQYSNQPQHF. In DNA, the CDR3 is TGTGCCAGCAGCTTTCAGTATAGCAATCAGCCCCAGCATTTT. The rearrangement joins TRBV7-2 to TRBJ1-5; unclear D gene. The V and J ends lost 3 bases and 0 bases respectively, with 6 bases between them. Looked up from germline, CDR1 is SGHTA and CDR2 is FQGNSA. CDR3 length equals 14 residues.

J is TRBJ2-7 and V is TRBV19, with a possible D match to TRBD1 (6 bases). This CDR3 has 15 amino acids. V was pared by 2 bases and J by 4 bases, with 15 bases between. The germline gives CDR1 LNHDA, CDR2 SQIVND (reference sequence). The CDR3 sequence: CASSIRAGEGYEQYF. The CDR3 DNA reads as TGTGCCAGTAGTATACGGGCAGGGGAAGGATACGAGCAGTACTTC.

The J gene is TRBJ2-5, the V gene TRBV7-9; D not resolved. V was clipped by 1 base and J by 5 bases, with 5 bases between them. CDR3 length: 12 residues. The germline CDR1 and CDR2 sequences are SEHNR and FQNEAQ (reference sequence). CDR3 sequence (DNA): TGTGCCAGCAGCTTAGTGGCTGAGACCCAGTACTTC. Encoded protein: CASSLVAETQYF. The full variable domain, its missing parts supplied by reference TRBV7-9 and TRBJ2-5, is DTGVSQNPRHKITKRGQNVTFRCDPISEHNRLYWYRQTLGQGPEFLTYFQNEAQLEKSRLLSDRFSAERPKGSFSTLEIQRTEQGDSAMYLCASSLVAETQYFGPGTRLLVL.

The genes are TRBV27 and TRBJ2-5; possible D gene TRBD2, 6 bases. Judging by the DNA end, TRBJ2-7 fits better; the J call may be wrong. Per germline, CDR1 MNHEY and CDR2 SMNVEV (reference sequence). This CDR3 has 13 residues. CDR3 bases: TGTGCCAGCAGTTTGCGGGATTCGTACGAGCAGTACTTC. Protein sequence: CASSLRDSYEQYF.

This clone was found a few times. The chain links TRBV29-1 to TRBJ1-5; tentative D call: TRBD1 (6 bases). Trimming cost V 7 bases and J 4 bases, with 11 bases left between them. CDR3 size: 12 residues. Germline V CDR1 and CDR2: SQVTM, ANQGSEA. The CDR3 sequence is CSGGGGNQPQHF. DNA of the CDR3: TGCAGCGGTGGAGGGGGTAATCAGCCCCAGCATTTT.